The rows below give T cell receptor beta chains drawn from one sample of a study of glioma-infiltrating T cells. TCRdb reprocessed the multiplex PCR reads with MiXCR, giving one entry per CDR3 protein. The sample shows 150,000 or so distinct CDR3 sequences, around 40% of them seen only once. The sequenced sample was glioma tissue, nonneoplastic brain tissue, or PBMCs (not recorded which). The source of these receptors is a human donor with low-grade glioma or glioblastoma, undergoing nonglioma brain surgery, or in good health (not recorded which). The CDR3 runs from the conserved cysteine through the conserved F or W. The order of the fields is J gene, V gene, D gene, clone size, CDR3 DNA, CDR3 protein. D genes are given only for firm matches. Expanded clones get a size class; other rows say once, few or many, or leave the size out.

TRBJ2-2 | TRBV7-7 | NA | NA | TGTGCTAGCAGCCGTAGCGCGAACACCGGGGAGCTGTTTTTT | CASSRSANTGELFF
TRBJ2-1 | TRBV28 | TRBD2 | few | TGTGCCAGCGGGGGGTTAGCGGGAGGACAGAGCTCCTACAATGAGCAGTTCTTC | CASGGLAGGQSSYNEQFF
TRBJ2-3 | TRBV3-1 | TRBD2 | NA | TGTGCCAGCAGCCAATATGGGAGTAGCGGGACCCTGGATACGCAGTATTTT | CASSQYGSSGTLDTQYF
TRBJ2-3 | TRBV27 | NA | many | TGTGCCAGCAGTTTAGCCCCGGGACTCACAGATACGCAGTATTTT | CASSLAPGLTDTQYF
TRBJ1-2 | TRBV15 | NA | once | TGTGCCACCAGCAGAGACCACGGGGCTAACTATGGCTACACCTTC | CATSRDHGANYGYTF
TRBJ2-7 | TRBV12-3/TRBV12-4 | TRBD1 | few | TGTGCCAGCAGTTTGACAGGGGGAGAACTCGAGCAGTACTTC | CASSLTGGELEQYF
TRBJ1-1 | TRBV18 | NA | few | TGTGCCAGCTCACACGGAGACACTGAAGCTTTCTTT | CASSHGDTEAFF
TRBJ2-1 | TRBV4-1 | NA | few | TGCGCCAGCAGCCAAGATTGGTTGACTGAGCAGTTCTTC | CASSQDWLTEQFF
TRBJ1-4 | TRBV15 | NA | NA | TGTGCCACCAGCTCCTACCTGGAAAATGAAAAACTGTTTTTT | CATSSYLENEKLFF
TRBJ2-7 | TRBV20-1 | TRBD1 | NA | TGCAGTGCTACGCCGATTGACAGGGTATCCTACGAGCAGTACTTC | CSATPIDRVSYEQYF
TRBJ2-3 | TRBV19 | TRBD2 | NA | TGTGCCAGTAGTTACAGCGGGAGTTCAGATACGCAGTATTTT | CASSYSGSSDTQYF
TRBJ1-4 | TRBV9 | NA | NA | TGTGCCAGCAGCGTATCCCCTAATGAAAAACTGTTTTTT | CASSVSPNEKLFF
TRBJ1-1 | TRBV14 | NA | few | TGTGCCAGCAGCCAAGATCGGAGCACTGAAGCTTTCTTT | CASSQDRSTEAFF
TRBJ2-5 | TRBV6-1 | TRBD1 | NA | TGTGCCAGCAGTCCCGGGACAGGGAGACTTCAGACCCAGTACTTC | CASSPGTGRLQTQYF
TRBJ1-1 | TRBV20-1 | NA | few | TGCAGTGGTACTGGGGAATGGACTGAAGCTTTCTTT | CSGTGEWTEAFF
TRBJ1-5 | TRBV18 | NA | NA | TGTGCCAGCTCGCTCCACAGGTATTCTCAGCCCCAGCATTTT | CASSLHRYSQPQHF
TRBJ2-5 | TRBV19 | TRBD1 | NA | TGTGCCAGTAGTATTGGGACAGCCCCCTTACAAGAGACCCAGTACTTC | CASSIGTAPLQETQYF
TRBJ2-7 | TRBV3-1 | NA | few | TGTGCCAGCAGCCAAGGAGCGAACGAGCAGTACTTC | CASSQGANEQYF
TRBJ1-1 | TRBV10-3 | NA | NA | TGTGCCATCAGTGACCCGGACAGTGGGAAAATATCTGAAGCTTTCTTT | CAISDPDSGKISEAFF
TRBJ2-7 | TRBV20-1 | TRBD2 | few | TGCAGTGCTAGCGGGACTAGCGGCACCTACGAGCAGTACTTC | CSASGTSGTYEQYF
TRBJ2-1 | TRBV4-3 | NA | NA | TGCGCCAGCAGCCAAGAAACGGCGCTAGGGAGAAACAATGAGCAGTTCTTC | CASSQETALGRNNEQFF
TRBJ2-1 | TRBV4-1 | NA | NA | TGCGCCAGCAGCCAAGACCGGGACTACAATGAGCAGTTCTTC | CASSQDRDYNEQFF
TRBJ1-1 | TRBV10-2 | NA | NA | TGCGCCAGCAGTGAGTCGAGGGGGGGTACTGAAGCTTTCTTT | CASSESRGGTEAFF
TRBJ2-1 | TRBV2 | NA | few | TGTGCCAGCAGTTATAACAGGTGGGCCTACAATGAGCAGTTCTTC | CASSYNRWAYNEQFF
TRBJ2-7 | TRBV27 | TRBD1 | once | TGTGCCAGCAGGACCTTCGACAGGGGGGGCTACGAGCAGTACTTC | CASRTFDRGGYEQYF
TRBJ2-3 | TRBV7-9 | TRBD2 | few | TGTGCCAGCAGCTCAGCGATAGCGGGAGGAAGCACAGATACGCAGTATTTT | CASSSAIAGGSTDTQYF
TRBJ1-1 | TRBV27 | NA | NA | TGTGCCAGCAGTTCTTCACGGAGGGACAAAAACACTGAAGCTTTCTTT | CASSSSRRDKNTEAFF
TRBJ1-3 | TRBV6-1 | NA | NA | TGTGCCAGCACCCAACCGACGGGGACACGCTCTGGAAACACCATATATTTT | CASTQPTGTRSGNTIYF
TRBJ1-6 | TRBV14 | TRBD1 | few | TGTGCCAGCAGCCCGACAGGGGCTTCACCCCTCCACTTT | CASSPTGASPLHF
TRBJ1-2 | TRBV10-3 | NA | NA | TGTGCCATCAGTGAACATTTGGGCGGCTACACCTTC | CAISEHLGGYTF
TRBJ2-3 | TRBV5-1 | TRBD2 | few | TGCGCCAGCAGCTACGACAGGACTAGCGGAAGATATAGCACAGATACGCAGTATTTT | CASSYDRTSGRYSTDTQYF
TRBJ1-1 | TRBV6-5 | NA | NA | TGTGCCAGCAGTACATTCGGGACTGAAGCTTTCTTT | CASSTFGTEAFF
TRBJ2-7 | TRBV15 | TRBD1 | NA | TGTGCCACCGCGGACAGGGTGGCCTACGAGCAGTACTTC | CATADRVAYEQYF
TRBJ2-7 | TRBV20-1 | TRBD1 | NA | TGCAGTGCTAGAGCGAGGGGGCCGGGACAGGCCTACGAGCAGTACTTC | CSARARGPGQAYEQYF
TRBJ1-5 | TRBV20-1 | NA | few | TGCAGTGCTAGTACGGGGGATAGCAATCAGCCCCAGCATTTT | CSASTGDSNQPQHF
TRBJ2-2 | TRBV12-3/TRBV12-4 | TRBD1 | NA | TGTGCCAGCAGTCCCCGGACAGGGAACACCGGGGAGCTGTTTTTT | CASSPRTGNTGELFF
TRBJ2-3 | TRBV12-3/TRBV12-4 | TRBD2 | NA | TGTGCCAGCCCTAGGACTAGCGGGAGGGAAGGCACAGATACGCAGTATTTT | CASPRTSGREGTDTQYF
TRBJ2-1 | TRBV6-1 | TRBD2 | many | TGTGCCAGCAGCTCCGGGACTAGGTTCTTCTTC | CASSSGTRFFF
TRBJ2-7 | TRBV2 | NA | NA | TGTGCCAGCAGTGATGGTGGCTACAACTACGAGCAGTACTTC | CASSDGGYNYEQYF
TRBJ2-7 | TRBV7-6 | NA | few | TGTGCCAGCAGCTTAGCGTCCGCTAGCTCCTACGAGCAGTACTTC | CASSLASASSYEQYF
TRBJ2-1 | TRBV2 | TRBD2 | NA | TGTGCCAGCAGTGATAGGCTAGCGGGAGTAAATGAGCAGTTCTTC | CASSDRLAGVNEQFF
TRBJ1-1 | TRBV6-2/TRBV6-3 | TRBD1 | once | TGTGCCAGCAGGACGACAGGGAAAAAGGCTGAAGCTTTCTTT | CASRTTGKKAEAFF
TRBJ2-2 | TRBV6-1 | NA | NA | TGTGCCACCCGAAAGGGGGTGGGAACCGGGGAGCTGTTTTTT | CATRKGVGTGELFF
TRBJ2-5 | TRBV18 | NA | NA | TGTGCCAGCTCACCTCAGCAGGAGACCCAGTACTTC | CASSPQQETQYF
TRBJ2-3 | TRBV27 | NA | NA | TGTGCCACCAGTCATACAGGCTTCCAGGGGACAGATACGCAGTATTTT | CATSHTGFQGTDTQYF
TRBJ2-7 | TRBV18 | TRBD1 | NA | TGTGCCAGCTCACCTATTGGACAGGGGGCGGACGAGCAGTACTTC | CASSPIGQGADEQYF
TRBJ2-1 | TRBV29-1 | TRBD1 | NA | TGCAGCGGAACCGGGACAGGGTTCGATGAGCAGTTCTTC | CSGTGTGFDEQFF
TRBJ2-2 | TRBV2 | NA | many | TGTGCCAGCAACCTTGAGGACACCGGGGAGCTGTTTTTT | CASNLEDTGELFF
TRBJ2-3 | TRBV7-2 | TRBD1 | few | TGTGCCAGCAGCTTAGCCAAGGGGGCCGATACGCAGTATTTT | CASSLAKGADTQYF
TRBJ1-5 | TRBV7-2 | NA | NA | TGTGCCAGCGGCTTAGGGGGGGGAAATCAGCCCCAGCATTTT | CASGLGGGNQPQHF
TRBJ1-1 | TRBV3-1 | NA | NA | TGTGCCAGCAGCTTAGCGGGTAAAGGCACTGAAGCTTTCTTT | CASSLAGKGTEAFF
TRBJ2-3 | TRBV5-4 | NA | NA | TGTGCCAGCAGCAACAGGGTTTCGGGCACAGATACGCAGTATTTT | CASSNRVSGTDTQYF
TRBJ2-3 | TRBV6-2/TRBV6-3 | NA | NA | TGTGCCAGCAGCCAAGTAACCGGGGCATACACAGATACGAAGTATTTT | CASSQVTGAYTDTKYF
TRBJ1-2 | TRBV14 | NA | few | TGTGCCAGCAGCCACGGACCGAGCTATGGCTACACCTTC | CASSHGPSYGYTF
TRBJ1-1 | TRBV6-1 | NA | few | TGTGCCAGCAGGGACGGGACGCGCACTGAAGCTTTCTTT | CASRDGTRTEAFF
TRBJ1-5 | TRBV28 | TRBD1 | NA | TGTGCCAGCGGACAGGGTTTAAGTCAGCCCCAGCATTTT | CASGQGLSQPQHF
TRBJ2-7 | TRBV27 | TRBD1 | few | TGTGCCAGCAGTCGCTCGTTACAGGGGTGGGACGAGCAGTACTTC | CASSRSLQGWDEQYF
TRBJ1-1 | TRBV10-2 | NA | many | TGCGCCAGCAGTGTTGGGGAGGCCACTGAAGCTTTCTTT | CASSVGEATEAFF
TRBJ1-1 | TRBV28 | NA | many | TGTGCCAGCAGTTTAAGCCCGGGCGTGGGGATGAACACTGAAGCTTTCTTT | CASSLSPGVGMNTEAFF